This T cell receptor (beta chain) was found in a study of cytomegalovirus exposure and HLA in healthy donors. In the study overall: Earlier results showed 117 million unique TCR beta sequences derived from approximately 180 million T cells.

The germline gives CDR1 MNHNS, CDR2 SASEGT. The CDR3 contains 17 residues. V was clipped by 1 base and J by 6 bases, with 21 bases between them. Researchers ran the PCR with 60 Vbeta and 13 Jbeta primers. Data came from immunoSEQ multiplex PCR; TCRdb stores just in-frame clones and leaves some out. The table has approximately 150,000 clones, approximately 80% seen once. This receptor was taken from a young man in good health and CMV-seronegative. The genes are TRBV6-1 and TRBJ1-2; D is ambiguous. Sequences were obtained from PBMCs. CDR3: CASSEVKAEGGSDGYTF. In DNA form, the CDR3 reads TGTGCCAGCAGTGAAGTTAAGGCCGAGGGTGGGTCCGATGGCTACACCTTC.